This T cell receptor beta chain was recorded in a study of T cell responses to AZD1222 COVID-19 vaccine. General study results and limits: Reportedly, nearly half the spike-specific TCRs target unmutated variant regions.

For this clone: The target antigen is unknown.

The CDR3 loop spans 13 amino acids. Unmatched junction bases numbered 2, after V lost 7 bases and J lost 4 bases. Germline V gene data show CDR1 as SQVTM and CDR2 as ANQGSEA. TCRdb keeps only in-frame clones here, not all; method: immunoSEQ multiplex PCR. Of about 64,000 clones listed, 90% to 95% are singletons. The clonotype originates from an adult who received the MenACWY meningococcal vaccine as a control. Here the sequenced sample was peripheral blood, taken 28 days after the second dose of the MenACWY control vaccine. The V call is TRBV29-1, the J call TRBJ2-2; 11 bases fit TRBD2. The CDR3 sequence: CSASGRSTGELFF. CDR3 in DNA: TGCAGCGCTAGCGGGAGGAGCACCGGGGAGCTGTTTTTT.